The clone carrying this T cell receptor (beta chain) came up a few times. The antigen remains undetermined. PCR was performed a second time for about 6 to 12 cycles using a sample-barcoded 5' primer and a J-beta primer mix. Each CDR3 protein gets one entry after TCRdb re-called the 5' RACE reads with MiXCR. The sample consists of 500,000 to 600,000 distinct CDR3 sequences, about 25% of them appearing once. The donors, healthy Caucasians from Russia, were aged about 6 to 95. Germline values: CDR1 SGHTA, CDR2 FQGNSA. This CDR3 has 15 residues. V was trimmed by 3 bases and J by 2 bases, leaving 11 bases between them. The data were taken from a study of blood T cells in healthy people across ages. Broader study findings: Without sorted subsets, naive and antigen-experienced compartments could not be conclusively compared.

The sequence was collected from a woman between 65 and 79 years old in good health. The rearrangement uses TRBV7-2 and TRBJ1-3; D not certain. Specimen: blood. The CDR3 loop reads CASSFPRSAGNTIYF. For the CDR3, the DNA is TGTGCCAGCAGCTTTCCAAGATCGGCTGGAAACACCATATATTTT.